This T cell receptor (beta chain) came from a study of blood T cell repertoires in COVID-19 (dated by TCRdb to about 2020). About the full investigation: Samples covering the acute and convalescent phases of COVID-19 were provided by collaborators in the United States, Italy and Spain. The material from the prospective study consisted of cDNA or gDNA derived from T cells, B-cell-depleted T cells, or PBMCs. Subjects who had been exposed to COVID-19, were actively infected with it, or had recovered from it provided the deeply sampled blood TCRbeta repertoires that made up the dataset. The repertoires were released in a freely available public database meant as a resource for research on the immune response to SARS-CoV-2. The samples were drawn from the first 160 participants of the ongoing ImmuneRACE study and from some 1,300 subjects provided by 6 global collaborators. Sample metadata almost always included a de-identified subject ID, COVID-19 status, age in years and sex. Where available, HLA class I and class II types were obtained from metadata supplied by the sample provider rather than from assay-based typing. Results the study describes overall, beyond this receptor: The quantity of clinical and demographic metadata differed by source and by participant and was supplied without curation.

The germline V gene encodes CDR1 MDHEN and CDR2 SYDVKM. The CDR3 numbers 15 residues from cysteine through phenylalanine. Only the CDR3 region is kept as DNA, spanning 45 bases read in frame from base 1. V sheds 2 bases and J sheds 2 bases, leaving 12 bases between their ends. Whole blood was collected in K2EDTA tubes by collaborating institutions according to the institutions' own protocols. For TCRbeta analysis, collaborators shipped samples as frozen whole blood, isolated PBMCs, or DNA extracted from either of those sample types. TCRbeta CDR3 regions were amplified from genomic DNA by means of the immunoSEQ Assay, a bias-controlled multiplex PCR. The published analysis was carried out like this. Nucleated cell counts per sample were estimated from amplification of reference gene primers within the assay. To quantify the absolute abundance of each unique TCRbeta CDR3 rearrangement, sequence reads were collapsed and filtered. For each sample, productive Simpson clonality was calculated by taking the square root of Simpson's diversity index across productive rearrangements. The clones in this table, taken by TCRdb from immuneACCESS, are in-frame only. Not every clone is retained; where verified, under half of the shortfall comes from an unresolved V gene, and the cause of the rest is unknown. The V and J calls and the clone size are those of that table, but D and trimming were determined from the DNA. The sample profile shows about 200,000 clones; roughly 83% of them were found once. Around 30% of the sample lies in the top ten.

The sample holds one count of this clone. This receptor's antigen is unknown. One base away there is no much larger clone; base qualities are not given. Recombination connected TRBV28 to TRBJ1-2, with the D segment identity uncertain. The sample was peripheral blood. This sequence originates from a man aged 35 to 55 with acute or convalescent COVID-19. The CDR3 in this case is CASSLSSAENYGYTF. The DNA sequence is as follows: TGTGCCAGCAGTTTAAGCAGCGCCGAAAACTATGGCTACACCTTC.